This entry features one T cell receptor (beta chain) sequence. Antigen specificity is unknown. In the study's own analysis: Filtering was not the same, since immunoSEQ gave junction-only sequences without quality scores. Sequenced by immunoSEQ multiplex PCR; TCRdb stores in-frame clones only, minus some. That table supplies the V and J calls and clone size; D and trimming were determined from the DNA. The sample holds around 940,000 clones, 60% to 85% seen once. This CDR3 contains 15 residues. CDR1 SGHRS and CDR2 YFSETQ come from the germline V gene. V gave up 1 base and J gave up 6 bases; unmatched junction bases: 6. All participating donors were Caucasian adults from Nashville, Tennessee. This specimen comes from a study of shared clonotypes between healthy human individuals. Study-wide findings and caveats: Generation probabilities were higher for clonotypes shared across all four sorted-subset donors than for unshared ones. Donors were few, which limited the genetic and exposure-history diversity represented.

This TCR derives from a man aged 18 to 30 in good health. Specimen: memory CD4+ T cells sorted from blood. Subset denoted: CD45RA-negative fraction. The rearrangement joins TRBV5-1 to TRBJ1-1; 10 bases line up with TRBD1. CDR3 in amino acids: CASSLRGQGFAEAFF. CDR3 DNA: TGCGCCAGCAGCTTGCGGGGACAGGGGTTCGCTGAAGCTTTCTTT.